One and the same sample provided the 5 T cell receptor beta chains below, sequenced in a study of early stage breast cancer tumors (dated by TCRdb to 2016 to 2017). The method behind the library was the immunoSEQ multiplex PCR assay. Entries here come from immuneACCESS through TCRdb and include only in-frame sequences with V and J called. Some clones fail to appear in such tables; in the studies checked, an unresolved V gene covers under half of the shortfall, and the cause of the remainder is unknown. Recorded for this sample are around 60,000 clones; about 74% of them occurred a single time. Clones ranked in the top ten supply around 3.7% of the sample. The specimen sequenced was blood. Every receptor here comes from a young adult with breast cancer.

The chain combines TRBV6-1 with TRBJ1-2; 7 bases agree with TRBD1. Germline V lookup: CDR1 MNHNS, CDR2 SASEGT. CDR3 length: 13 amino acids. V dropped 8 bases and J dropped 7; count of bases not matched to a gene: 10. The CDR3 region has the DNA TGTGCCAGCCCGGCGACAGGGAACGGTGGCTACACCTTC. This encodes CASPATGNGGYTF.

The chain combines TRBV6-1 with TRBJ1-5, with D possibly TRBD1 on 5 matching bases. V lost 4 bases and J lost 5, with 15 bases in between. The CDR3 consists of 15 residues. CDR1 and CDR2 from the germline V gene are MNHNS and SASEGT. CDR3 DNA sequence: TGTGCCAGCAGTGGACAGTTTAGTTTAGATCAGCCCCAGCATTTT. Residues: CASSGQFSLDQPQHF.

The V gene is TRBV7-2, the J gene TRBJ1-2, with TRBD1 matching 7 bases. V was clipped by 4 bases and J by 4 bases; unmatched bases: 9. The CDR3 totals 15 residues. The germline CDR1 and CDR2 sequences are SGHTA and FQGNSA. The chain's CDR3 is CASSYRDRRSYGYTF. The CDR3 nucleotides are TGTGCCAGCAGCTACCGGGACAGAAGGAGCTATGGCTACACCTTC.

CDR3 coding DNA: TGTGCCAGCAGGAGGGGAAGTCGGGCCTATGGCTACACCTTC. It codes for CASRRGSRAYGYTF. The rearrangement uses TRBV6-5 and TRBJ1-2; tentative D call: TRBD1 (5 bases). CDR1 and CDR2 (germline): MNHEY, SVGAGI. Trimming stripped 6 bases from V and 4 bases from J, with 15 bases between. There are 14 residues in the CDR3.

This clone was counted a single time. The V gene is TRBV25-1, the J gene TRBJ2-6; D is uncertain. The germline V gene encodes CDR1 MGHDK and CDR2 SYGVNS. The CDR3 loop spans 13 amino acids. Trimming left V 5 bases short and J 0 bases short, with 2 bases between. CDR3 coding DNA: TGTGCCAGCAGTAGCTCTGGGGCCAACGTCCTGACTTTC. Translation: CASSSSGANVLTF.